Following are 22 T cell receptor beta chains from one sample sequenced in a study of blood T cell repertoires in COVID-19. Only in-frame clones appear in the TCRdb table, and some are missing; sequencing was by immunoSEQ multiplex PCR. The sample records about 250,000 clones, approximately 84% being singletons. Sequenced: PBMCs or T cells enriched from blood (not recorded which). These receptors were obtained from a man aged 35 to 55 who had recovered from COVID-19.

The chain couples TRBV15 to TRBJ1-4; 7 positions match TRBD1. Losses at the gene ends were 5 bases for V and 7 bases for J; bases not matched to a gene: 13. The CDR3 length is 16 residues. Germline V CDR1 and CDR2: LNHNV, YYDKDF (reference sequence). The CDR3 here is CATSQPSRQGTEKLFF. CDR3 coding DNA: TGTGCCACCAGCCAACCTTCGAGACAGGGTACTGAAAAACTGTTTTTT.

This chain connects TRBV5-1 to TRBJ1-2; 11 bases agree with TRBD1. Trimming removed 0 bases from V and 5 bases from J; junction bases left unmatched: 0. The germline V gene has CDR1 SGHRS and CDR2 YFSETQ. The CDR3 is 14 amino acids. CDR3 region: CASSLGDRGYGYTF. CDR3 DNA: TGCGCCAGCAGCTTGGGGGACAGGGGGTATGGCTACACCTTC.

The chain employs TRBV5-6 and TRBJ1-2; D may be TRBD1 (6 bases). Germline loops: CDR1 SGHDT, CDR2 YYEEEE. The CDR3 spans 13 residues. Deletions cut 0 bases from V and 8 bases from J, with 11 bases between. The CDR3 nucleotides are TGTGCCAGCAGCTTGGACAGGGCTGAGGGCTACACCTTC. Translation: CASSLDRAEGYTF. Using reference TRBV5-6 and TRBJ1-2 for the parts outside the CDR3, the full variable domain is DAGVTQSPTHLIKTRGQQVTLRCSPKSGHDTVSWYQQALGQGPQFIFQYYEEEERQRGNFPDRFSGHQFPNYSSELNVNALLLGDSALYLCASSLDRAEGYTFGSGTRLTVV.

The chain joins TRBV30 to TRBJ1-4; tentative D call: TRBD1 (5 bases). Germline V gene lookup returns CDR1 GTSNPN and CDR2 SVGIG (reference sequence). The CDR3 covers 15 residues. The CDR3 loop reads CASSSGTSGGEKLFF. In DNA, the CDR3 is TGTGCTTCCAGTTCCGGGACTTCTGGGGGTGAAAAACTGTTTTTT.

This clone was seen only once. This chain links TRBV11-3 with TRBJ2-1; 7 nucleotides line up with TRBD2. The CDR3 contains 14 residues. Germline lookup yields CDR1 SGHNT and CDR2 YENEEA. The J segment lost 2 bases and the V segment lost 4 bases, leaving 2 bases of the junction unmatched. This chain's CDR3 is CASSSLAAYNEQFF. In DNA, the CDR3 is TGTGCCAGCAGCTCTCTAGCGGCCTACAATGAGCAGTTCTTC.

The chain couples TRBV7-8 to TRBJ2-5, with 10 bases that match TRBD1. This CDR3 spans 15 amino acids. V was clipped by 2 bases and J by 7 bases; unmatched bases: 7. Germline loops: CDR1 SGHVS, CDR2 FQNEAQ. The CDR3, as DNA: TGTGCCAGCAGCTTATCCGGGACAGGGGCCTTGACCCAGTACTTC. Its protein product is CASSLSGTGALTQYF.

This chain uses TRBV30 with TRBJ1-3, with TRBD1 matching 11 bases. The CDR3 extends over 16 amino acids. The V segment lost 2 bases and the J segment 2 bases; nucleotides outside the gene matches: 5. Per germline, CDR1 GTSNPN and CDR2 SVGIG (reference sequence). CDR3: CAWSKGQGDAGNTIYF. The DNA for the CDR3 is TGTGCCTGGAGTAAGGGACAGGGGGATGCTGGAAACACCATATATTTT.

In nucleotides, the CDR3 is TGTGCCAGCGGAGACAGATTAACTAGCAATCAGCCCCAGCATTTT. Translated, it gives CASGDRLTSNQPQHF. The chain carries TRBV5-5 and TRBJ1-5, with a tentative D call TRBD1 (5 bases). The V end was cut by 7 bases, the J end by 0 bases, with 14 bases between. The CDR3 loop spans 15 amino acids. The germline V gene has CDR1 SGHKS and CDR2 YYEKEE (reference sequence).

The CDR3 coding sequence is TGTGCCAGCGCGCCGACAGGAGATAGCAATCAGCCCCAGCATTTT. Amino acids: CASAPTGDSNQPQHF. The chain employs TRBV28 and TRBJ1-5; D is possibly TRBD1 (6 bases). This CDR3 is 15 amino acids long. Germline V CDR1 and CDR2: MDHEN, SYDVKM. The V end was cut by 8 bases, the J end by 0 bases, with 14 bases between.

This clone was seen just once. The rearrangement joins TRBV12-5 to TRBJ2-1; 11 nucleotides align to TRBD2. V was clipped by 3 bases and J by 4 bases; unmatched bases: 8. Per germline, CDR1 LGHNT and CDR2 FRNRAP. The CDR3 spans 17 residues. The CDR3, as DNA: TGTGCTAGTGGTTTCTCAGGGGCTAGCGGGAGGTACAATGAGCAGTTCTTC. Translation: CASGFSGASGRYNEQFF.

This clone was picked up a small number of times. The V and J genes are TRBV7-4 and TRBJ1-1, with D possibly being TRBD1 (5 bases). The CDR3 has 15 amino acids. The V end was cut by 5 bases, the J end by 0 bases, with 13 bases between. CDR1 SGHVT and CDR2 SQSDAQ come from the germline V gene. The CDR3 nucleotides read TGTGCCAGCAGCCCGGAGACAGCGTTGAACACTGAAGCTTTCTTT. Its translation: CASSPETALNTEAFF.

This clone was picked up one time. The V call is TRBV27, the J call TRBJ1-5, with D unresolved. V lost 0 bases to trimming and J lost 0 bases, with 9 bases between them. This CDR3 is built from 16 residues. The germline V gene has CDR1 MNHEY and CDR2 SMNVEV (reference sequence). The CDR3 DNA reads as TGTGCCAGCAGTTTATCTGGGCAGGTTAGCAATCAGCCCCAGCATTTT. This sequence encodes CASSLSGQVSNQPQHF.

The rearrangement links TRBV30 to TRBJ2-1; 13 bases fit TRBD2. The CDR3 covers 16 residues. The V and J ends lost 1 base and 4 bases, in that order; junction bases with no gene match: 4. CDR1 is GTSNPN, CDR2 SVGIG, per germline (reference sequence). CDR3 DNA: TGTGCCTGGAGTGCCGGGACTAGCGGGAATTACAATGAGCAGTTCTTC. This translates into CAWSAGTSGNYNEQFF.

A few counts support this clone. This chain links TRBV7-9 with TRBJ1-2; TRBD1 aligns across 8 bases. Per the germline V gene, CDR1 is SEHNR and CDR2 is FQNEAQ (reference sequence). The ends lost 4 bases at V and 7 bases at J; junction bases unmatched: 11. The CDR3 loop spans 15 amino acids. This CDR3 reads CASSSSTGASRGYTF. CDR3 bases: TGTGCCAGCAGCTCCTCGACAGGGGCGTCGCGTGGCTACACCTTC.

V usage is TRBV5-1 and J usage is TRBJ1-6, with TRBD1 as a possible D gene (6 bases). Trimming removed 5 bases from V and 5 bases from J, with 14 bases in between. The CDR3 contains 15 residues. Germline V lookup: CDR1 SGHRS, CDR2 YFSETQ. CDR3 protein: CASRLQGPDNSPLHF. DNA of the CDR3: TGCGCCAGCAGGTTACAGGGACCTGATAATTCACCCCTCCACTTT.

This chain joins TRBV25-1 and TRBJ2-3; 12 bases fit TRBD1. The CDR3 is 16 residues long. J lost 7 bases, V lost 5 bases, and 10 bases had no gene match. The germline gives CDR1 MGHDK, CDR2 SYGVNS. This CDR3 reads CASSTPPGQGANTQYF. The CDR3, as DNA: TGTGCCAGCAGTACCCCACCGGGACAGGGGGCGAATACGCAGTATTTT.

The chain combines TRBV30 with TRBJ1-2; D remains unclear. CDR1 GTSNPN and CDR2 SVGIG come from the germline V gene (reference sequence). This CDR3 comprises 12 residues. Trimming cost V 5 bases and J 4 bases, with 11 bases left between them. The CDR3 DNA reads TGTGCCTGGCACGATTTCGGCTATGGCTACACCTTC. Translation gives CAWHDFGYGYTF.

This clone occurred once. CDR3: CASSTTGTNTEAFF. DNA for the CDR3: TGTGCCAGTAGTACGACAGGTACGAACACTGAAGCTTTCTTT. The chain joins TRBV19 to TRBJ1-1, with D possibly being TRBD1 (6 bases). Germline V CDR1 and CDR2: LNHDA, SQIVND (reference sequence). Trimming removed 4 bases at V and 1 base at J, with 10 bases between. The CDR3 runs to 14 residues.

The rearrangement uses TRBV6-2 or TRBV6-3 and TRBJ2-1; 7 positions match TRBD2. V was pared by 0 bases and J by 4 bases, with 9 bases of the junction left unmatched. This CDR3 has 17 residues. Germline V gene data show CDR1 as MNHEY and CDR2 as SVGEGT. CDR3 region: CASSYSLMLAEYNEQFF. The CDR3 coding sequence is TGTGCCAGCAGTTACTCGCTAATGCTAGCGGAGTACAATGAGCAGTTCTTC.

The V and J genes are TRBV18 and TRBJ1-5; 7 positions match TRBD1. The junction had 13 bases not matched to a gene; V was cut back by 1 base and J by 7 bases. This CDR3 has 17 residues. Germline CDR1 is KGHSH and CDR2 is LQKENI. CDR3 protein: CASSPQPLTGTGQPQHF. CDR3 nucleotide sequence: TGTGCCAGCTCACCACAACCCTTGACAGGGACCGGACAGCCCCAGCATTTT. Filled out from reference TRBV18 and TRBJ1-5, the complete variable domain reads NAGVMQNPRHLVRRRGQEARLRCSPMKGHSHVYWYRQLPEEGLKFMVYLQKENIIDESGMPKERFSAEFPKEGPSILRIQQVVRGDSAAYFCASSPQPLTGTGQPQHFGDGTRLSIL.

The chain has TRBV27 and TRBJ2-7; perhaps TRBD1 as D (6 bases). Germline V gene data show CDR1 as MNHEY and CDR2 as SMNVEV (reference sequence). The CDR3 sequence is 14 residues long. V lost 4 bases and J 4 bases, leaving 14 bases between the germline ends. The CDR3 DNA sequence: TGTGCCAGCAGTTCGCCGGGACACCTTTACGAGCAGTACTTC. Translation: CASSSPGHLYEQYF.

This clone was observed a single time. The rearrangement links TRBV13 to TRBJ1-1; 7 bases match TRBD1. Germline CDR1 reads PRHDT; CDR2 reads FYEKMQ (reference sequence). V gave up 3 bases and J gave up 5 bases; unmatched junction bases: 12. This CDR3 region has 16 residues. The CDR3 region has the DNA TGTGCCAGCAGCTTCCCCTCAACAGGGGTCGAGACTGAAGCTTTCTTT. This codes for CASSFPSTGVETEAFF.